This T cell receptor (beta chain) was obtained from a study of human T cells and chemical hapten exposure. Study overall: Doses of diphenylcyclopropenone went to the patients' scalps weekly throughout the roughly 24-week study.

Time point of the sample: patch test 2, 6 weeks after DPC sensitization. Stated treatment: therapeutic diphenylcyclopropenone sensitization with weekly scalp DPC. Library construction involved attaching unique molecular identifiers to individual cDNA molecules, which allowed quantitative, reproducible TCR counting. Authors' analysis steps: Across samples, TCR counts had a median of roughly 91,000 and ranged from 23,224 to 690,600. TCRdb processed the RACE reads anew with MiXCR; each CDR3 protein has one entry. V and J calls and clone size were set by TCRdb, not the authors. The profile covers 140,000 or so distinct CDR3 sequences, with about an eighth appearing a single time and 1.3% to 1.5% taken by the ten largest. Whole-study results and caveats: Donors were affected by alopecia, so their immune reaction might vary from that of healthy individuals.

Trimming took 5 bases from V and 4 from J; bases not matched to a gene: 10. Germline-derived CDR1 and CDR2 are SGHAT and FQNNGV. The CDR3 extends over 16 amino acids. This clonotype was counted many times. Its antigen is undetermined. This rearrangement joins TRBV11-2 to TRBJ2-2; TRBD1 matches 7 bases. The sample was whole blood, taken in connection with sensitization to the hapten diphenylcyclopropenone (DPC). The clonotype comes from a woman aged 50 to 60 with alopecia areata. Some clones in this sample may be carry-over from other donors' samples. CDR3 DNA sequence: TGTGCCAGCAGCCGCCGACAGGGTCGAAGCACCGGGGAGCTGTTTTTT. Protein sequence: CASSRRQGRSTGELFF.